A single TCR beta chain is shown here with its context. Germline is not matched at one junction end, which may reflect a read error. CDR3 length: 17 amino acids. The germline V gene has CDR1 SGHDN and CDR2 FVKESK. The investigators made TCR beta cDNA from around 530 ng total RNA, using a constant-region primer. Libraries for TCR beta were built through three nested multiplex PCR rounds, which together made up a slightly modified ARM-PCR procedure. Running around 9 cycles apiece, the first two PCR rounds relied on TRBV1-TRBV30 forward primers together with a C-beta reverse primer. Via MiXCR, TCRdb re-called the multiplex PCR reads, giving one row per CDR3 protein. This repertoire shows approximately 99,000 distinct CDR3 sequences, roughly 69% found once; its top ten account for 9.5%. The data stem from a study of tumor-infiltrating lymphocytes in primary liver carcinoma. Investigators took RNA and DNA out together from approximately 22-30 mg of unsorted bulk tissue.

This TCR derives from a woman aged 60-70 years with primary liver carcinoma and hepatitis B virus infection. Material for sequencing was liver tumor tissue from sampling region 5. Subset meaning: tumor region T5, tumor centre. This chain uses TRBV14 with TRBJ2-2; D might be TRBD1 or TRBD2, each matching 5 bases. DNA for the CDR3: TGTGCCAGCAGCCAAGGTGGGGCGGGCCGAGGTACCGGGGAGATGTTTTTT. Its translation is CASSQGGAGRGTGEMFF. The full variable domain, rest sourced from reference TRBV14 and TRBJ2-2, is EAGVTQFPSHSVIEKGQTVTLRCDPISGHDNLYWYRRVMGKEIKFLLHFVKESKQDESGMPNNRFLAERTGGTYSTLKVQPAELEDSGVYFCASSQGGAGRGTGEMFFGEGSRLTVL.